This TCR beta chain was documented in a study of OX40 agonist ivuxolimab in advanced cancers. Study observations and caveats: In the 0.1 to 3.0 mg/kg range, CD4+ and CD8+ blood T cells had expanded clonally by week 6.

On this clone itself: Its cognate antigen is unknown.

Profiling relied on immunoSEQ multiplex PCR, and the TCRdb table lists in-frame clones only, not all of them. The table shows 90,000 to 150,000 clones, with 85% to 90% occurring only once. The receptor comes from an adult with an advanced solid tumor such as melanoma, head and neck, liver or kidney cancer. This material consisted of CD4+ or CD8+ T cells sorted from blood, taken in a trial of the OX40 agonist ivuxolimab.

Here the CDR3 reads CASSRPPGQHRFF. In nucleotides, the CDR3 is TGCGCCAGCAGTCGACCGCCGGGACAGCATCGATTCTTC. The rearrangement uses TRBV23-1 and TRBJ2-1; TRBD1 agrees at 7 bases. TRBV23-1 is an ORF, and what it does is uncertain. Unmatched junction bases numbered 13, after V lost 4 bases and J lost 16 bases. The CDR3 length is 13 residues.